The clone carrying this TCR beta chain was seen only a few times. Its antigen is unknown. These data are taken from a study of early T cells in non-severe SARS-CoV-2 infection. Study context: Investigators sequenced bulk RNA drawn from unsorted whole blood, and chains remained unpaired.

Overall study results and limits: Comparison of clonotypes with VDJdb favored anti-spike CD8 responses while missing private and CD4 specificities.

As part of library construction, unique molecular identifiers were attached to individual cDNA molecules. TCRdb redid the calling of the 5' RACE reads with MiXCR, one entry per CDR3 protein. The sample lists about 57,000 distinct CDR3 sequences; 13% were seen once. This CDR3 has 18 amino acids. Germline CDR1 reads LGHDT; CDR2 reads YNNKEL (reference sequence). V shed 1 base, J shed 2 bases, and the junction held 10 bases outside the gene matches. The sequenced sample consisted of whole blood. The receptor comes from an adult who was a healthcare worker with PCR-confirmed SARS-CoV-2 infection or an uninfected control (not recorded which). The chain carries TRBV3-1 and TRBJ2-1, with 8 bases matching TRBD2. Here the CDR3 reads CASSQAPLAGIAYNEQFF. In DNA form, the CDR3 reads TGTGCCAGCAGCCAAGCCCCCTTAGCGGGGATCGCCTACAATGAGCAGTTCTTC.